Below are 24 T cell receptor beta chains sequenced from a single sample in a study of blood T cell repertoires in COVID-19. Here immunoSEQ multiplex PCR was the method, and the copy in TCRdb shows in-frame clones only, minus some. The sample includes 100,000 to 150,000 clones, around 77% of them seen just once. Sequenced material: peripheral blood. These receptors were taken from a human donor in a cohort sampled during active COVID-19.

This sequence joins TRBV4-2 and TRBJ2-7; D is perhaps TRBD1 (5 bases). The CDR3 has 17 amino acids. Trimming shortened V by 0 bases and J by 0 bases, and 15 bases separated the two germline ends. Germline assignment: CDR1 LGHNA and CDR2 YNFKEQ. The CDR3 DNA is TGTGCCAGCAGCCAAGAAATTCTCGTAGGGGACTCCTACGAGCAGTACTTC. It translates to CASSQEILVGDSYEQYF.

CDR3 sequence reads: CASSLGGGRAGAKNIQYF. Written as DNA, the CDR3 is TGTGCCAGCAGCTTAGGTGGCGGGAGGGCCGGGGCCAAAAACATTCAGTACTTC. V is TRBV11-3 and J is TRBJ2-4, with 9 bases lining up with TRBD2. J was trimmed by 1 base and V by 1 base; bases with no gene match: 8. This CDR3 contains 18 residues. Germline V gene lookup returns CDR1 SGHNT and CDR2 YENEEA.

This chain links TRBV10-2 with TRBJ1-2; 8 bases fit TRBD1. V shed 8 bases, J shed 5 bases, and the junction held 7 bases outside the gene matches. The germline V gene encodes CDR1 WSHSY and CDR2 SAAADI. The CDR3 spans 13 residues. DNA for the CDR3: TGCGCCAGCGGGGACAGGACACCGTATGGCTACACCTTC. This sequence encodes CASGDRTPYGYTF.

The CDR3, as DNA: TGTGCCAGCAGCTTAGCGCAGAAACCCTACGAGCAGTACTTC. Its protein is CASSLAQKPYEQYF. The rearrangement uses TRBV11-2 and TRBJ2-7; D unclear. The CDR3 has 14 amino acids. The germline gives CDR1 SGHAT, CDR2 FQNNGV. Trimming removed 1 base at V and 2 bases at J, with 9 bases between.

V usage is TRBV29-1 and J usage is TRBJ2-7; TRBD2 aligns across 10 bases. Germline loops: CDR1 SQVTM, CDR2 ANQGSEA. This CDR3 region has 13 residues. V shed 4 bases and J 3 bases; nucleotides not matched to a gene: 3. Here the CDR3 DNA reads TGCAGCGTTGCCCTAGCGGGGGACTACGAGCAGTACTTC. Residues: CSVALAGDYEQYF.

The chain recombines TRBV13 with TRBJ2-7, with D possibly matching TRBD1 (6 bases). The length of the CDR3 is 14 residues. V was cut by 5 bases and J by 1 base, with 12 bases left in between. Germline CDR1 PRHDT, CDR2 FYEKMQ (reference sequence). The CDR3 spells CASSPGRGSYEQYF. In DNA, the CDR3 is TGTGCCAGCAGCCCGGGCAGGGGATCCTACGAGCAGTACTTC.

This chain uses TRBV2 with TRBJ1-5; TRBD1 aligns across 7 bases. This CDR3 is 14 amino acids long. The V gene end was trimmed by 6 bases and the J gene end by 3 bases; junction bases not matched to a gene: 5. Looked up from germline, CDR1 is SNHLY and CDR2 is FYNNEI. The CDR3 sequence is CASRGTAFNQPQHF. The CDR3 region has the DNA TGTGCCAGCAGGGGGACAGCATTCAATCAGCCCCAGCATTTT.

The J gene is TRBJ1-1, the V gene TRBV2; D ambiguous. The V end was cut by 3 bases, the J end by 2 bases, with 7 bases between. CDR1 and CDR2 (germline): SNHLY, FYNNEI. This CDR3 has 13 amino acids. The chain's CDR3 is CASSDFSNTEAFF. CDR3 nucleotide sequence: TGTGCCAGCAGTGATTTCTCCAACACTGAAGCTTTCTTT.

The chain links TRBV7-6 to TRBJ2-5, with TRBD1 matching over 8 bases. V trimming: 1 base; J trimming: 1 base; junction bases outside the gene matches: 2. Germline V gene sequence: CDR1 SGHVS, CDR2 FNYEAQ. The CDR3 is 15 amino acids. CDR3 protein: CASSLGQGFQETQYF. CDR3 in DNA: TGTGCCAGCAGCTTAGGACAGGGGTTCCAAGAGACCCAGTACTTC.

CDR3 coding DNA: TGCGCCAGCAGCTCCGGACAGGGGGGCTACGAGCAGTACTTC. The encoded protein is CASSSGQGGYEQYF. The chain links TRBV5-1 to TRBJ2-7; 10 positions agree with TRBD1. The CDR3 has 14 amino acids. Germline lookup yields CDR1 SGHRS and CDR2 YFSETQ. V shed 3 bases and J 3 bases; nucleotides not matched to a gene: 3. The whole variable domain, filled in from reference TRBV5-1 and TRBJ2-7, reads KAGVTQTPRYLIKTRGQQVTLSCSPISGHRSVSWYQQTPGQGLQFLFEYFSETQRNKGNFPGRFSGRQFSNSRSEMNVSTLELGDSALYLCASSSGQGGYEQYFGPGTRLTVT.

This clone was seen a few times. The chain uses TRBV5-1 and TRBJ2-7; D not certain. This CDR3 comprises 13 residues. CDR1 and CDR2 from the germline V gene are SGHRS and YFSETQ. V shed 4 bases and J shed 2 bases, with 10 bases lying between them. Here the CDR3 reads CASSTTPTYEQYF. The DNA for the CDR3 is TGCGCCAGCAGCACGACTCCAACCTACGAGCAGTACTTC.

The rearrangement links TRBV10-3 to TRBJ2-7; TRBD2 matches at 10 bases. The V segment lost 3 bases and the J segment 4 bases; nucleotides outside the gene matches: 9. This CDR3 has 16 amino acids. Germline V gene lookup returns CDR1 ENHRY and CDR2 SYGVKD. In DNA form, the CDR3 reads TGTGCCATCAGTGATCCTAGCGGGAGACCTTCTTACGAGCAGTACTTC. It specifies CAISDPSGRPSYEQYF.

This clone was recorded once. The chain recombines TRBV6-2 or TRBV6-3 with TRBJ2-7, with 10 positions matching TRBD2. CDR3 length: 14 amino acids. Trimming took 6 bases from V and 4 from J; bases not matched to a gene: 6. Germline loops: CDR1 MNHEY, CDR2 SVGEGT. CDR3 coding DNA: TGTGCCAGCAGCGACACGGGACTAGCGTACGAGCAGTACTTC. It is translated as CASSDTGLAYEQYF.

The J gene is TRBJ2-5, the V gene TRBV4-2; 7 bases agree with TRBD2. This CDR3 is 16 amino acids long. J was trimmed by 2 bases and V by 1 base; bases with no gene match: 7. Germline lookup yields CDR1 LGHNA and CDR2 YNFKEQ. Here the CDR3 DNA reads TGTGCCAGCAGCCAAGGGGGGGGGAACCCTCAAGAGACCCAGTACTTC. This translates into CASSQGGGNPQETQYF.

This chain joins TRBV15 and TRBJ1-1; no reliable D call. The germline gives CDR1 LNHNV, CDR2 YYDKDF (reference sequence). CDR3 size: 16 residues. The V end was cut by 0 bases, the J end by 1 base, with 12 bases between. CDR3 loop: CATSRDRQPGNTEAFF. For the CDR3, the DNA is TGTGCCACCAGCAGAGATAGGCAGCCAGGGAACACTGAAGCTTTCTTT.

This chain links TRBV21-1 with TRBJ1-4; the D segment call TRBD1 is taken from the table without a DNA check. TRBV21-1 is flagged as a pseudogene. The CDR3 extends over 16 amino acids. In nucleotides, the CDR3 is TGTGCCAGCATTCCCGGACAGGGCGCAACTAATGAAAAACTGTTTTTT. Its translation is CASIPGQGATNEKLFF.

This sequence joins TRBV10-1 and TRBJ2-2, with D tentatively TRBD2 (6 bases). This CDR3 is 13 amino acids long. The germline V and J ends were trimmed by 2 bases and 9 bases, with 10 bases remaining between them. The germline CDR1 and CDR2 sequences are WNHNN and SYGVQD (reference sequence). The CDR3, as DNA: TGCGCCAGCAGTGAGGGGAGCGGGCGGGAGCTGTTTTTT. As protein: CASSEGSGRELFF.

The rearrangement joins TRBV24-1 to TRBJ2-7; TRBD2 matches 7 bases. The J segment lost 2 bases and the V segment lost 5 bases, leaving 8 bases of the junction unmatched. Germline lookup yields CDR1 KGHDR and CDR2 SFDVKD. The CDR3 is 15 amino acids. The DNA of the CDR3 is TGTGCCACCAGTGTTTCTCCAGGACTAGCCTACGAGCAGTACTTC. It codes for CATSVSPGLAYEQYF.

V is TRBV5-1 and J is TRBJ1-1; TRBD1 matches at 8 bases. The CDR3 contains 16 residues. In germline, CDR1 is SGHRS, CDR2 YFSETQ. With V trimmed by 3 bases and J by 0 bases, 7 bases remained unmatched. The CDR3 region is CASSWGTGDMNTEAFF. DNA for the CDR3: TGCGCCAGCAGCTGGGGGACAGGAGATATGAACACTGAAGCTTTCTTT.

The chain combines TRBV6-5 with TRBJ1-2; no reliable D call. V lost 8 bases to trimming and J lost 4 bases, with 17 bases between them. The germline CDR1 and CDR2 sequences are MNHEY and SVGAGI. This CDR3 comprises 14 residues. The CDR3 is CASSGLQTGYGYTF. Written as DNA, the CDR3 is TGTGCCAGCTCCGGACTCCAAACCGGCTATGGCTACACCTTC.

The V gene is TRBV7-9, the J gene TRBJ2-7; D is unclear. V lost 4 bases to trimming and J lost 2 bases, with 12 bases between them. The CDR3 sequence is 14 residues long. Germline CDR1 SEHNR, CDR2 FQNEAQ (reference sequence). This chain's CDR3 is CASSSPGNPYEQYF. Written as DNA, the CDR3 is TGTGCCAGCAGCTCCCCAGGAAACCCCTACGAGCAGTACTTC.

CDR3 in amino acids: CASSGPPGLAASEQYF. DNA for the CDR3: TGTGCCAGCAGTGGCCCTCCGGGACTAGCGGCGTCAGAGCAGTACTTC. This sequence joins TRBV6-1 and TRBJ2-7, with 11 bases that match TRBD2. The germline CDR1 and CDR2 sequences are MNHNS and SASEGT. The CDR3 consists of 16 residues. With 4 bases clipped from V and 7 bases from J, the junction kept 12 bases outside the gene matches.

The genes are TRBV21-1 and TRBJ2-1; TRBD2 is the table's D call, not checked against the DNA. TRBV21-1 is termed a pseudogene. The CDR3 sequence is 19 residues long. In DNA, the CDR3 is TGTGCCAGCAACCCGGGACTAGCGGGAGTTAACGGGGCCTACAATGAGCAGTTCTTC. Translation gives CASNPGLAGVNGAYNEQFF.

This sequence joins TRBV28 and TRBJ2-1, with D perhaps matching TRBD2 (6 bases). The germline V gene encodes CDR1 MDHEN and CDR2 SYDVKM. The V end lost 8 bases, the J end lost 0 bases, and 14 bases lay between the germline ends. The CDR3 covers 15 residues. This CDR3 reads CASGLATSSYNEQFF. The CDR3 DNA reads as TGTGCCAGCGGCCTAGCGACAAGCTCCTACAATGAGCAGTTCTTC.